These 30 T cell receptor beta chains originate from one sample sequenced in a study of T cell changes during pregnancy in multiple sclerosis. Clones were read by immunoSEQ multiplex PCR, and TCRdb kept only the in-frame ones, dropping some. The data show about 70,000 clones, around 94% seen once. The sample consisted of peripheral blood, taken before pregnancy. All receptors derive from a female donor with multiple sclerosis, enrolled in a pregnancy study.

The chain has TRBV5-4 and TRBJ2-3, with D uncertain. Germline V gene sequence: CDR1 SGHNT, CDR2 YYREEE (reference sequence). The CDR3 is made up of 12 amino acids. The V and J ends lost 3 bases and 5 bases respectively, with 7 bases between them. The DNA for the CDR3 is TGTGCCAGCAGCTCCCTATTAGATACGCAGTATTTT. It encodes CASSSLLDTQYF.

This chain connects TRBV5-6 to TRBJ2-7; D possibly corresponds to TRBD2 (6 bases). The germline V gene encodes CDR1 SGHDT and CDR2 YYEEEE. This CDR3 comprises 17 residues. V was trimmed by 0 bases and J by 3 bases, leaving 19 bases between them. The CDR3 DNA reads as TGTGCCAGCAGCTTGGAAGTGCGGGGACGGACTTTCTACGAGCAGTACTTC. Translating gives CASSLEVRGRTFYEQYF.

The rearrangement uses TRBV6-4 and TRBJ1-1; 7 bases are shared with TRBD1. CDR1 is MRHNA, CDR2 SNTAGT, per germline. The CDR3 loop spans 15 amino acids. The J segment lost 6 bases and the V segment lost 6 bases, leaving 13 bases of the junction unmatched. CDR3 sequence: CASSPFTGASSEAFF. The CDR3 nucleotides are TGTGCCAGCAGCCCATTTACAGGGGCGAGCTCTGAAGCTTTCTTT.

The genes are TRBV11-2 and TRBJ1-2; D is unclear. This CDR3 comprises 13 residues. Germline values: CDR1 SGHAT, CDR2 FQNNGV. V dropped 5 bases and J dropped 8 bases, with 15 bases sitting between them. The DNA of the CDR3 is TGTGCCAGCAGCACCCCTCGGGAGTTGGGCTACACCTTC. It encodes CASSTPRELGYTF.

This chain's CDR3 is CASSPGTSDTNEQFF. Here the CDR3 DNA reads TGTGCCAGCTCACCCGGGACTAGCGACACCAATGAGCAGTTCTTC. The V call is TRBV18, the J call TRBJ2-1, with 10 bases fitting TRBD2. The CDR3 consists of 15 residues. Trimming cost V 3 bases and J 6 bases; bases outside gene matches: 5. Germline CDR1 is KGHSH and CDR2 is LQKENI.

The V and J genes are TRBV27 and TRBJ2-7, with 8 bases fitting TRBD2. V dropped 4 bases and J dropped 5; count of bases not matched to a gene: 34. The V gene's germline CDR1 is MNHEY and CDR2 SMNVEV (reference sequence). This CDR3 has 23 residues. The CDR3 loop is CASSYNPFVGRISPTGGPNEQYF. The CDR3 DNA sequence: TGTGCCAGCAGTTATAACCCGTTCGTCGGGAGAATCTCCCCGACGGGAGGGCCTAACGAGCAGTACTTC.

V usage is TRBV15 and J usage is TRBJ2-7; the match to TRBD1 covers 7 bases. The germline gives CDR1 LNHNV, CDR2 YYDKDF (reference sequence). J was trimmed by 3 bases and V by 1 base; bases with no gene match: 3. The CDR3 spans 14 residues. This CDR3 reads CATSRARTGYEQYF. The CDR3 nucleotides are TGTGCCACCAGCAGAGCACGGACAGGCTACGAGCAGTACTTC.

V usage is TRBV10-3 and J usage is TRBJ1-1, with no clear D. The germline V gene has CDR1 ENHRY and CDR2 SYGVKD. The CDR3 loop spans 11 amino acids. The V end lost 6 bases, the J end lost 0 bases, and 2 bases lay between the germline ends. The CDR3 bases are TGTGCCATCAGCATGAACACTGAAGCTTTCTTT. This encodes CAISMNTEAFF.

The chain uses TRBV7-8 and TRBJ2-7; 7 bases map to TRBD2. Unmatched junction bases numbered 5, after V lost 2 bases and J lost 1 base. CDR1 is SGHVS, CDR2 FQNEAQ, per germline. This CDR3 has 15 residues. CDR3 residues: CASSLSPGGSYEQYF. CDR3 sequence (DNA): TGTGCCAGCAGCTTATCTCCGGGAGGTTCCTACGAGCAGTACTTC.

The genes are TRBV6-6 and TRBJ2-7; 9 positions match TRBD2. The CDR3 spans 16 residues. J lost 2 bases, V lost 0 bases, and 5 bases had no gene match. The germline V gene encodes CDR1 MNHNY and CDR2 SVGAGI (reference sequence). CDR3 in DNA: TGTGCCAGCAGTTACTCGATGACTAGCGGTACCTACGAGCAGTACTTC. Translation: CASSYSMTSGTYEQYF.

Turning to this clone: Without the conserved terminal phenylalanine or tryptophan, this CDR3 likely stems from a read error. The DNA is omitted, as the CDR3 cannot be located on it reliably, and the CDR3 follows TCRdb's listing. CDR3 in amino acids: CASKRPGLAEKVLIY. The V and J genes are TRBV21-1 and TRBJ2-4; TRBD2 is the table's D call, not checked against the DNA. TRBV21-1 is a pseudogene. Counting both end residues, the CDR3 totals 15 amino acids.

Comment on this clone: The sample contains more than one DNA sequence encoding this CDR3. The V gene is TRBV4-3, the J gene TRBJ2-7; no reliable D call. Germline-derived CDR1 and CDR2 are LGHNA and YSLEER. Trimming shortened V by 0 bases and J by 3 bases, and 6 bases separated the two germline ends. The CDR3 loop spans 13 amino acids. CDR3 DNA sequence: TGCGCCAGCAGCCAAGATCGCGGCTACGAGCAGTACTTC. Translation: CASSQDRGYEQYF.

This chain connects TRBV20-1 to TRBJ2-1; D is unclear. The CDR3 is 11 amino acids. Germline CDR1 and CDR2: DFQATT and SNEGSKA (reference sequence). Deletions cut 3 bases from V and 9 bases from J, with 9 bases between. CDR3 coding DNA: TGCAGTGCTAGTAAGCCAGGTGAGCAGTTCTTC. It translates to CSASKPGEQFF.

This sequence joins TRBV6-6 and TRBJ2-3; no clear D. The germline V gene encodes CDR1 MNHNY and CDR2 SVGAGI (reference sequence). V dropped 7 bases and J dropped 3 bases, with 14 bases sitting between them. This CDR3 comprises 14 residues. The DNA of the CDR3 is TGTGCCAGCACCCGACTGCCCCGTACAGATACGCAGTATTTT. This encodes CASTRLPRTDTQYF.

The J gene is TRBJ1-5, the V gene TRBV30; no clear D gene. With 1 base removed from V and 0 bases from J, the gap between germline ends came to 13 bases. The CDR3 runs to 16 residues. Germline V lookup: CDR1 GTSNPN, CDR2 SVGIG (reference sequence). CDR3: CAWSAAGSYSNQPQHF. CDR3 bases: TGTGCCTGGAGTGCGGCGGGGTCATATAGCAATCAGCCCCAGCATTTT.

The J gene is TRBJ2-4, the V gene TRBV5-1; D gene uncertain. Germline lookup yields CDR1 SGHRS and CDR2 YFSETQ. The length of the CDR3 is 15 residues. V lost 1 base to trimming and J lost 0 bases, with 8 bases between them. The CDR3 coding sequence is TGCGCCAGCAGCTTGAACCCGAGAGCCAAAAACATTCAGTACTTC. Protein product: CASSLNPRAKNIQYF.

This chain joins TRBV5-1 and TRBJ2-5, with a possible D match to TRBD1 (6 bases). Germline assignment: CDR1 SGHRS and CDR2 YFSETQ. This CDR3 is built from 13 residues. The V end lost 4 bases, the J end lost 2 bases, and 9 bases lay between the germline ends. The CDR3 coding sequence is TGCGCCAGCAGCGGGCAGGGGCAAGAGACCCAGTACTTC. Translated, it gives CASSGQGQETQYF. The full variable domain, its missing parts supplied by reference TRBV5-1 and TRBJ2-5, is KAGVTQTPRYLIKTRGQQVTLSCSPISGHRSVSWYQQTPGQGLQFLFEYFSETQRNKGNFPGRFSGRQFSNSRSEMNVSTLELGDSALYLCASSGQGQETQYFGPGTRLLVL.

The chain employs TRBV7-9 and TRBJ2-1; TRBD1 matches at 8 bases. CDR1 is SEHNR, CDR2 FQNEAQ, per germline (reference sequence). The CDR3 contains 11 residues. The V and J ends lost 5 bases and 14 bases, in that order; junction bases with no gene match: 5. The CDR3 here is CASSRGQAKFF. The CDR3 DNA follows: TGTGCCAGCAGCCGGGGACAGGCTAAGTTCTTC.

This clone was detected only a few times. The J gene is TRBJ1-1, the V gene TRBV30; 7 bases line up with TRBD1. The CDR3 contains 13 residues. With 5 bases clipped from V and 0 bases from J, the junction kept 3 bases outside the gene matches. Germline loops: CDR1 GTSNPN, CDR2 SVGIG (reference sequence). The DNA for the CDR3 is TGTGCCTGGCGAGGGACAGTGAACACTGAAGCTTTCTTT. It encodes CAWRGTVNTEAFF.

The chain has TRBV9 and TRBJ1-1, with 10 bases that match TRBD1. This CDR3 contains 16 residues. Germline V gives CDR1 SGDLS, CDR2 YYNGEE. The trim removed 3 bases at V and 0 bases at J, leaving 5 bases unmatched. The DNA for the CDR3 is TGTGCCAGCAGCGCATCCGGGACAGGGGTGAACACTGAAGCTTTCTTT. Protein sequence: CASSASGTGVNTEAFF. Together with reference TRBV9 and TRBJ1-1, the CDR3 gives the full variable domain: DSGVTQTPKHLITATGQRVTLRCSPRSGDLSVYWYQQSLDQGLQFLIQYYNGEERAKGNILERFSAQQFPDLHSELNLSSLELGDSALYFCASSASGTGVNTEAFFGQGTRLTVV.

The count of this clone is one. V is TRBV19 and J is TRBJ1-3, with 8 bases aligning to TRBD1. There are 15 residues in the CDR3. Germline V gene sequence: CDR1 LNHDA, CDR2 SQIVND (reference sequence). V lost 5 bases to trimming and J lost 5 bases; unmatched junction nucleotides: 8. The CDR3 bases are TGTGCCAGTAGTCTTGACAGGGGCGAAAGAAACACCATATATTTT. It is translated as CASSLDRGERNTIYF. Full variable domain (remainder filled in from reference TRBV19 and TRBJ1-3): DGGITQSPKYLFRKEGQNVTLSCEQNLNHDAMYWYRQDPGQGLRLIYYSQIVNDFQKGDIAEGYSVSREKKESFPLTVTSAQKNPTAFYLCASSLDRGERNTIYFGEGSWLTVV.

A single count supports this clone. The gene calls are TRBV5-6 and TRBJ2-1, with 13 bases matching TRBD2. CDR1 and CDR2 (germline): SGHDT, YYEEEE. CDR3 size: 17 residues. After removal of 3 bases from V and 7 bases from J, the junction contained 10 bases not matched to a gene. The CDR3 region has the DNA TGTGCCAGCAGCTCCCTCCGGACTAGCGGGAGAGGGAATGAGCAGTTCTTC. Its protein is CASSSLRTSGRGNEQFF.

The CDR3: CASSFWGPGQGLGGELFF. CDR3 coding DNA: TGTGCCAGCAGCTTTTGGGGACCGGGACAGGGTTTGGGCGGGGAGCTGTTTTTT. The V call is TRBV11-2, the J call TRBJ2-2, with TRBD1 matching over 9 bases. From germline, CDR1 is SGHAT and CDR2 FQNNGV. V lost 3 bases and J lost 7; bases outside the gene matches: 15. This CDR3 comprises 18 residues.

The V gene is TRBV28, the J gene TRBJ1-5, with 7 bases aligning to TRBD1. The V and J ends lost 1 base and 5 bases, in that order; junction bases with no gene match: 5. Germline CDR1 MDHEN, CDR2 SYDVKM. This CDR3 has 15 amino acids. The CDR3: CASSLLRDSYQPQHF. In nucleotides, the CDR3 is TGTGCCAGCAGTTTATTGCGGGACAGCTATCAGCCCCAGCATTTT.

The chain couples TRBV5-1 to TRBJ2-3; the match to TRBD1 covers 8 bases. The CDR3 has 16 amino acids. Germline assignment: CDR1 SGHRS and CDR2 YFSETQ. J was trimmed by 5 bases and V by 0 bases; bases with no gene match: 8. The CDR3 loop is CASSLGTSGGQDTQYF. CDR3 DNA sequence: TGCGCCAGCAGCTTGGGCACCTCAGGGGGCCAAGATACGCAGTATTTT.

CDR3 in DNA: TGTGCCAGCAGTCTAACCCAGGGAGCCAAAAACATTCAGTACTTC. Residues: CASSLTQGAKNIQYF. The J gene is TRBJ2-4, the V gene TRBV6-6; TRBD1 might be the D (5 bases). The V end was cut by 5 bases, the J end by 0 bases, with 11 bases between. Germline V CDR1 and CDR2: MNHNY, SVGAGI (reference sequence). The length of the CDR3 is 15 residues.

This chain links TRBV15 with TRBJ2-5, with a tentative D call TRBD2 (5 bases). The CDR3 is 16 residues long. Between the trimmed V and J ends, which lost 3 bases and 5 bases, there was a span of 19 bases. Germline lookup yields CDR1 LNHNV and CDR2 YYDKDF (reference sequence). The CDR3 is CATSRGAGEGAETQYF. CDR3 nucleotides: TGTGCCACCAGCAGGGGAGCTGGGGAAGGTGCTGAGACCCAGTACTTC.

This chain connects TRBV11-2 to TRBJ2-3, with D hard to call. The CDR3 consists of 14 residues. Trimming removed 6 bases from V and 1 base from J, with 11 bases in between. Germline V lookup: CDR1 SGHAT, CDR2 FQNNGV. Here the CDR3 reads CASRNPYRTDTQYF. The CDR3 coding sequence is TGTGCCAGCAGGAATCCCTATCGCACAGATACGCAGTATTTT.

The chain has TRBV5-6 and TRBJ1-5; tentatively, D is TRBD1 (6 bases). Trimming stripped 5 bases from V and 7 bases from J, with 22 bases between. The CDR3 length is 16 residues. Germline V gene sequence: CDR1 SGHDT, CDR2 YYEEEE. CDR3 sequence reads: CASRPQPDRSVQPQHF. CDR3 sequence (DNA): TGTGCCAGCAGACCCCAACCGGACAGATCAGTACAGCCCCAGCATTTT.

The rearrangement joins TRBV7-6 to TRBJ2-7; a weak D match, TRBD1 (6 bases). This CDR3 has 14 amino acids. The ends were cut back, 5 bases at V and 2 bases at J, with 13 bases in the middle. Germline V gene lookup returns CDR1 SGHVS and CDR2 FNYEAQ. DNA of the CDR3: TGTGCCAGCAGCCGAACGGACAGAACCTACGAGCAGTACTTC. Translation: CASSRTDRTYEQYF.